The sequence of this T cell receptor (beta chain) was determined in a study of blood T cell repertoires in COVID-19. V was pared by 11 bases and J by 0 bases, with 6 bases of the junction left unmatched. This CDR3 is 13 amino acids long. Germline V gene lookup returns CDR1 ENHRY and CDR2 SYGVKD. Profiling relied on immunoSEQ multiplex PCR, and the TCRdb table lists in-frame clones only, not all of them. The top ten hold over 8% of the sample, which has roughly 250,000 clones, just under 85% seen once. V and J are TRBV10-3 and TRBJ2-5; TRBD1 agrees at 7 bases. The sequenced material came from peripheral blood. The TCR was taken from a woman at least 80 years old with acute or convalescent COVID-19. The CDR3 DNA follows: TGTGCCGTCTCCGACAGGGACCAAGAGACCCAGTACTTC. Translating gives CAVSDRDQETQYF.